This entry lists 29 T cell receptor beta chains sequenced from one sample in a study of T cell repertoires in cytomegalovirus infection (dated by TCRdb to between 2019 and 2020). Per the publication, the treatment or condition label means: in vitro stimulation with specific CMV peptide epitopes to enrich CMV-specific T cells. No cognate antigen is known for these TCRs. Reads for this sample came from an Illumina HiSeq 1500. TCRdb passed the public sequencing reads through fastp at Q25 and MiXCR, retaining productive beta sequences. CDR3 protein duplicates are merged, each entry listing the most common genes and DNA. This sample holds roughly 800,000 distinct CDR3 sequences; about 27% were observed only once. Of the sample, around 13% is held by the ten largest clones. The input for sequencing was cultured CD8+ T cells from PBMCs, taken from culture after CMV antigen stimulation. The receptor source for this set is a human donor in good health (CMV status not recorded). Some clones in this sample may be carry-over from other donors' samples.

V usage is TRBV27 and J usage is TRBJ2-7; either TRBD1 or TRBD2 may fit D (5 bases each). The CDR3 has 15 residues. Germline CDR1 is MNHEY and CDR2 is SMNVEV (reference sequence). Trimming took 3 bases from V and 7 from J, leaving 19 bases between them. The CDR3 sequence: CASSLIGDELLEQYF. For the CDR3, the DNA is TGTGCCAGCAGTTTGATAGGGGACGAGCTACTAGAGCAGTACTTC.

In its sample, this clonotype was seen many times. The J gene is TRBJ1-1, the V gene TRBV7-9; a possible D gene is TRBD1 (5 bases). CDR1 is SEHNR and CDR2 is FQNEAQ in the germline V gene (reference sequence). V was pared by 3 bases and J by 5 bases, with 13 bases between. The CDR3 spans 14 residues. CDR3 sequence (DNA): TGTGCCAGCAGCTTGAGCAGGGTGTTTACTGAAGCTTTCTTT. Its protein product is CASSLSRVFTEAFF.

The chain recombines TRBV11-2 with TRBJ2-2, with D unresolved. V was trimmed by 3 bases and J by 6 bases, leaving 5 bases between them. This CDR3 is built from 12 residues. Germline CDR1 is SGHAT and CDR2 is FQNNGV. DNA for the CDR3: TGTGCCAGCAGCTTGTTTGCCGGGGAGCTGTTTTTT. Residues: CASSLFAGELFF.

A few counts support this clonotype. The chain carries TRBV27 and TRBJ2-3; 9 bases line up with TRBD2. CDR3 size: 16 residues. V dropped 5 bases and J dropped 0; count of bases not matched to a gene: 6. The germline V gene encodes CDR1 MNHEY and CDR2 SMNVEV (reference sequence). CDR3 loop: CASSPSSGDSTDTQYF. The CDR3 coding sequence is TGTGCCAGCAGTCCCTCTAGCGGGGACAGCACAGATACGCAGTATTTT.

J is TRBJ2-3 and V is TRBV19, with a weak D call TRBD2 (6 bases). The CDR3 totals 13 residues. V was clipped by 7 bases and J by 0 bases, with 8 bases between them. Germline assignment: CDR1 LNHDA and CDR2 SQIVND (reference sequence). This CDR3 reads CASTGTSTDTQYF. CDR3 nucleotides: TGTGCCAGTACCGGGACTAGCACAGATACGCAGTATTTT.

V gene TRBV20-1 combines with J gene TRBJ1-1; D is unresolved. Deletions cut 5 bases from V and 0 bases from J, with 7 bases between. Germline V gene sequence: CDR1 DFQATT, CDR2 SNEGSKA (reference sequence). This CDR3 is built from 12 residues. The CDR3 sequence is CSAQMMNTEAFF. The CDR3 DNA sequence: TGCAGTGCTCAAATGATGAACACTGAAGCTTTCTTT.

The J gene is TRBJ2-3, the V gene TRBV4-1; D remains ambiguous. There are 15 residues in the CDR3. The germline V and J ends were trimmed by 3 bases and 0 bases, with 10 bases remaining between them. Germline loops: CDR1 MGHRA, CDR2 YSYEKL. DNA of the CDR3: TGCGCCAGCAGCCAGAACTCCAGGAGCACAGATACGCAGTATTTT. This codes for CASSQNSRSTDTQYF.

V usage is TRBV20-1 and J usage is TRBJ1-2; D remains unclear. CDR1 and CDR2 from the germline V gene are DFQATT and SNEGSKA (reference sequence). With 1 base removed from V and 4 bases from J, the gap between germline ends came to 10 bases. The CDR3 runs 13 residues. The CDR3 reads CSARVPELYGYTF. The CDR3 DNA reads TGCAGTGCTAGAGTCCCCGAGCTCTATGGCTACACCTTC.

This clonotype was seen repeatedly, ten times or more. This chain connects TRBV7-2 to TRBJ2-3; no firm D call. V was pared by 1 base and J by 4 bases, with 12 bases between. This CDR3 spans 15 amino acids. CDR1 is SGHTA and CDR2 is FQGNSA in the germline V gene. CDR3 amino acids: CASSLGAPLADTQYF. For the CDR3, the DNA is TGTGCCAGCAGCTTAGGCGCCCCCCTAGCAGATACGCAGTATTTT.

The J gene is TRBJ1-5, the V gene TRBV19; 10 bases match TRBD1. Germline CDR1 reads LNHDA; CDR2 reads SQIVND (reference sequence). The CDR3 is made up of 16 amino acids. Trimming cost V 5 bases and J 5 bases; bases outside gene matches: 9. DNA of the CDR3: TGTGCCAGTAGTCTTATACGGGACAGGGGCGATCAGCCCCAGCATTTT. As protein: CASSLIRDRGDQPQHF.

In its sample, this clonotype was seen a few times. The chain combines TRBV12-3 or TRBV12-4 with TRBJ1-5; no firm D call. The CDR3 covers 12 residues. V dropped 4 bases and J dropped 10 bases, with 11 bases sitting between them. The CDR3 DNA reads as TGTGCCAGCAGTTCCGGGAGGTTTCCCCAGCATTTT. Translated: CASSSGRFPQHF.

The chain joins TRBV27 to TRBJ1-2; D is unclear. Per the germline V gene, CDR1 is MNHEY and CDR2 is SMNVEV (reference sequence). This CDR3 is 15 amino acids long. V was shortened by 8 bases and J by 3 bases, with 19 bases between the two germline ends. Here the CDR3 reads CASGPGPLNYYGYTF. The DNA for the CDR3 is TGTGCCAGCGGACCCGGACCTTTGAATTACTATGGCTACACCTTC.

This clonotype was recorded at least ten times. This chain joins TRBV7-9 and TRBJ2-1; 12 positions match TRBD2. In germline, CDR1 is SEHNR, CDR2 FQNEAQ (reference sequence). The trim removed 7 bases at V and 8 bases at J, leaving 12 bases unmatched. The CDR3 extends over 16 amino acids. The CDR3: CASTRLAGDEDDEQFF. CDR3 DNA: TGTGCCAGCACCAGACTAGCGGGGGATGAAGACGATGAGCAGTTCTTC.

The chain is built from TRBV7-9 and TRBJ2-1; TRBD1 is a possible D gene (5 bases). Trimming shortened V by 5 bases and J by 5 bases, and 16 bases separated the two germline ends. The V gene's germline CDR1 is SEHNR and CDR2 FQNEAQ (reference sequence). This CDR3 contains 15 residues. The CDR3 region is CASSPPDMTHNEQFF. The CDR3 nucleotides read TGTGCCAGCAGCCCCCCGGACATGACACACAATGAGCAGTTCTTC.

This clonotype was detected a few times. V gene TRBV6-6 combines with J gene TRBJ2-3; D might be TRBD2 (6 bases). V was pared by 1 base and J by 3 bases, with 11 bases between. The CDR3 totals 15 residues. Germline CDR1 MNHNY, CDR2 SVGAGI (reference sequence). This CDR3 reads CASSYYGGVTDTQYF. CDR3 DNA sequence: TGTGCCAGCAGTTACTACGGGGGAGTTACAGATACGCAGTATTTT.

Notes on this clonotype: Being one base from a much bigger clone, this may be a read error. The J gene is TRBJ2-1, the V gene TRBV7-6; 9 nucleotides line up with TRBD1. Germline trimming cut 5 bases from V and 6 bases from J; bases unmatched to any gene: 8. The CDR3 runs 15 residues. Germline V gene lookup returns CDR1 SGHVS and CDR2 FNYEAQ. CDR3 residues: CASSDRDRACNEQFF. Written as DNA, the CDR3 is TGTGCCAGCAGCGACCGGGACAGGGCCTGCAATGAGCAGTTCTTC.

This clonotype has only one observation. The J gene is TRBJ1-5, the V gene TRBV20-1; D remains unclear. Germline V gene sequence: CDR1 DFQATT, CDR2 SNEGSKA (reference sequence). The CDR3 has 13 amino acids. The V and J ends lost 1 base and 7 bases respectively, with 11 bases between them. CDR3 nucleotide sequence: TGCAGTGCTAGAGCTAGAACGGAGCAGCCCCAGCATTTT. Encoded protein: CSARARTEQPQHF.

This clonotype was picked up a small number of times. This chain connects TRBV6-5 to TRBJ2-7; D possibly matches TRBD1 or TRBD2 (6 bases each). The CDR3 consists of 14 residues. Germline V gene lookup returns CDR1 MNHEY and CDR2 SVGAGI. Trimming took 2 bases from V and 2 from J, leaving 10 bases between them. The CDR3 DNA sequence: TGTGCCAGCAGTTACCCGGGGGCCGCCTACGAGCAGTACTTC. Amino acid sequence: CASSYPGAAYEQYF.

This clonotype has a count of ten or more. The V and J genes are TRBV2 and TRBJ1-3; D not certain. V was clipped by 4 bases and J by 2 bases, with 12 bases between them. Looked up from germline, CDR1 is SNHLY and CDR2 is FYNNEI. This CDR3 region has 15 residues. CDR3 nucleotide sequence: TGTGCCAGCAGTGTAGCGGGCGGAACTGGAAACACCATATATTTT. Encoded protein: CASSVAGGTGNTIYF.

The V and J genes are TRBV28 and TRBJ2-1; the match to TRBD1 covers 9 bases. The CDR3 is 17 amino acids. Germline V gene lookup returns CDR1 MDHEN and CDR2 SYDVKM. Trimming at V came to 5 bases and at J to 6 bases, leaving 14 bases not matched to a gene. The CDR3 region is CASSRDPSGTGINEQFF. In DNA form, the CDR3 reads TGTGCCAGCAGTCGAGACCCATCCGGGACAGGGATCAATGAGCAGTTCTTC. The complete variable domain, with remaining parts taken from reference TRBV28 and TRBJ2-1, reads DVKVTQSSRYLVKRTGEKVFLECVQDMDHENMFWYRQDPGLGLRLIYFSYDVKMKEKGDIPEGYSVSREKKERFSLILESASTNQTSMYLCASSRDPSGTGINEQFFGPGTRLTVL.

This clonotype was picked up many times. The rearrangement uses TRBV7-8 and TRBJ2-7; no firm D call. The V and J ends lost 1 base and 0 bases respectively, with 13 bases between them. From germline, CDR1 is SGHVS and CDR2 FQNEAQ. The CDR3 totals 16 residues. This CDR3 reads CASSLDTAGYSYEQYF. The DNA of the CDR3 is TGTGCCAGCAGCTTAGATACCGCAGGTTACTCCTACGAGCAGTACTTC.

This clonotype came up a few times. The V and J genes are TRBV12-3 or TRBV12-4 and TRBJ1-5; D call uncertain. The germline V and J ends were trimmed by 3 bases and 0 bases, with 6 bases remaining between them. The CDR3 totals 14 residues. The chain's CDR3 is CASSLMDSNQPQHF. DNA of the CDR3: TGTGCCAGCAGTTTGATGGATAGCAATCAGCCCCAGCATTTT.

V is TRBV9 and J is TRBJ1-1; 7 positions agree with TRBD1. The CDR3 extends over 17 amino acids. Looked up from germline, CDR1 is SGDLS and CDR2 is YYNGEE. Trimming took 0 bases from V and 2 from J; bases not matched to a gene: 10. The CDR3: CASSVGGDREGNTEAFF. In DNA form, the CDR3 reads TGTGCCAGCAGCGTAGGAGGTGACAGGGAGGGAAACACTGAAGCTTTCTTT. The full variable domain, completed using reference TRBV9 and TRBJ1-1, is DSGVTQTPKHLITATGQRVTLRCSPRSGDLSVYWYQQSLDQGLQFLIQYYNGEERAKGNILERFSAQQFPDLHSELNLSSLELGDSALYFCASSVGGDREGNTEAFFGQGTRLTVV.

The chain couples TRBV15 to TRBJ2-3; D perhaps matches TRBD1 (6 bases). From germline, CDR1 is LNHNV and CDR2 YYDKDF (reference sequence). V dropped 0 bases and J dropped 3 bases, with 13 bases sitting between them. The CDR3 runs to 16 residues. The CDR3: CATSRDGAGVTDTQYF. The CDR3 nucleotides are TGTGCCACCAGCAGAGATGGGGCAGGGGTAACAGATACGCAGTATTTT.

CDR3: CASSFSIQETQYF. The CDR3 coding sequence is TGTGCCAGCAGCTTCTCTATCCAAGAGACCCAGTACTTC. The chain has TRBV7-9 and TRBJ2-5; D not certain. V was shortened by 3 bases and J by 1 base, with 6 bases between the two germline ends. The CDR3 has 13 residues. Germline CDR1 and CDR2: SEHNR and FQNEAQ (reference sequence).

V gene TRBV5-8 combines with J gene TRBJ1-6; D ambiguous. Germline-derived CDR1 and CDR2 are SGHTS and YDEGEE. Trimming removed 3 bases at V and 3 bases at J, with 4 bases between. The CDR3 extends over 13 amino acids. The CDR3: CASSWSYNSPLHF. The CDR3 DNA is TGTGCCAGCAGCTGGAGCTATAATTCACCCCTCCACTTT. Complete variable domain (other parts from reference TRBV5-8 and TRBJ1-6): EAGVTQSPTHLIKTRGQQATLRCSPISGHTSVYWYQQALGLGLQFLLWYDEGEERNRGNFPPRFSGRQFPNYSSELNVNALELEDSALYLCASSWSYNSPLHFGNGTRLTVT.

This clonotype was picked up many times. The chain carries TRBV5-1 and TRBJ1-1, with TRBD1 as a possible D gene (6 bases). Trimming removed 3 bases at V and 2 bases at J, with 17 bases between. Looked up from germline, CDR1 is SGHRS and CDR2 is YFSETQ. The CDR3 covers 16 residues. CDR3 bases: TGCGCCAGCAGCTCCCACAGGGCGTCGAATAACACTGAAGCTTTCTTT. Protein: CASSSHRASNNTEAFF. The full variable domain, with the rest looked up from reference TRBV5-1 and TRBJ1-1, is KAGVTQTPRYLIKTRGQQVTLSCSPISGHRSVSWYQQTPGQGLQFLFEYFSETQRNKGNFPGRFSGRQFSNSRSEMNVSTLELGDSALYLCASSSHRASNNTEAFFGQGTRLTVV.

The chain uses TRBV12-3 or TRBV12-4 and TRBJ2-7, with TRBD2 matching 14 bases. The CDR3 is 15 residues long. After removal of 5 bases from V and 5 bases from J, the junction contained 5 bases not matched to a gene. CDR3 in DNA: TGTGCCAGCAGTACCGGGACTAGCGGGAGCGACGAGCAGTACGTC. Translating it yields CASSTGTSGSDEQYV.

This clonotype was counted at least ten times. The chain employs TRBV27 and TRBJ2-3, with 9 bases fitting TRBD2. Germline values: CDR1 MNHEY, CDR2 SMNVEV (reference sequence). This CDR3 has 16 residues. V was clipped by 2 bases and J by 5 bases; unmatched bases: 8. CDR3 DNA: TGTGCCAGCAGTTTACCCAGCGGGGGGCCGGTAGATACGCAGTATTTT. This encodes CASSLPSGGPVDTQYF.